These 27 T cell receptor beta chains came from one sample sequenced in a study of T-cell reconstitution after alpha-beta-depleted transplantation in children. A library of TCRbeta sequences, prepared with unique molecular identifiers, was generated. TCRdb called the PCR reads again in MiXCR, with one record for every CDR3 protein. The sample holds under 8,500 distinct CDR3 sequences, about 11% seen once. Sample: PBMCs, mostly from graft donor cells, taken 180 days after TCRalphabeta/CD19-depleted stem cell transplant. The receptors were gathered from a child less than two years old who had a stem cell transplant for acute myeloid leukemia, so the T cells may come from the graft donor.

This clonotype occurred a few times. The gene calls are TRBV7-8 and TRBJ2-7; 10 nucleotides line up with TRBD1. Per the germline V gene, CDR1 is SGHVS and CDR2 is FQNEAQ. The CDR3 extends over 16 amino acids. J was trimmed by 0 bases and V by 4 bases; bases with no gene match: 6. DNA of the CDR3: TGTGCCAGCAGCTCGGGGACAGGGGCCAGCTCCTACGAGCAGTACTTC. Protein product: CASSSGTGASSYEQYF.

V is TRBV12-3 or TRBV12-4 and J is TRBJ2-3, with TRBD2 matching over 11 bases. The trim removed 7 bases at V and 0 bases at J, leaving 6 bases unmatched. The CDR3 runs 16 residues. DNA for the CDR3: TGTGCCAGCATCGGACTAGCGGGCCCTAGCACAGATACGCAGTATTTT. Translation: CASIGLAGPSTDTQYF.

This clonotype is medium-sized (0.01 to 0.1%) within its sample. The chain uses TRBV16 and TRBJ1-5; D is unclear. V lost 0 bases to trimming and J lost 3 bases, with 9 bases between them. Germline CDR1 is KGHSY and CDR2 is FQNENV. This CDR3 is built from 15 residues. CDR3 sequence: CASSQSNSINQPQHF. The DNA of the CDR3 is TGTGCCAGCAGCCAATCGAACAGTATCAATCAGCCCCAGCATTTT.

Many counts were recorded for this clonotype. CDR3 sequence reads: CASSPEGLSNYNEQFF. The CDR3 DNA is TGTGCCAGCAGCCCCGAGGGACTATCTAATTACAATGAGCAGTTCTTC. V and J are TRBV7-2 and TRBJ2-1; 7 nucleotides match TRBD2. Per germline, CDR1 SGHTA and CDR2 FQGNSA. The V segment lost 5 bases and the J segment 4 bases; nucleotides outside the gene matches: 11. CDR3 size: 16 residues. Full variable domain (remainder filled in from reference TRBV7-2 and TRBJ2-1): GAGVSQSPSNKVTEKGKDVELRCDPISGHTALYWYRQSLGQGLEFLIYFQGNSAPDKSGLPSDRFSAERTGGSVSTLTIQRTQQEDSAVYLCASSPEGLSNYNEQFFGPGTRLTVL.

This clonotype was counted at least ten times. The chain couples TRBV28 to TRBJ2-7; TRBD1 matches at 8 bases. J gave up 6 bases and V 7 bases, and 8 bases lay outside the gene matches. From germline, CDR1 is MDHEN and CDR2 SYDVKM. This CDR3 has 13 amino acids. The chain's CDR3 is CASKSPGGAEQYF. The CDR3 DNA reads TGTGCCAGCAAATCCCCAGGGGGCGCCGAGCAGTACTTC.

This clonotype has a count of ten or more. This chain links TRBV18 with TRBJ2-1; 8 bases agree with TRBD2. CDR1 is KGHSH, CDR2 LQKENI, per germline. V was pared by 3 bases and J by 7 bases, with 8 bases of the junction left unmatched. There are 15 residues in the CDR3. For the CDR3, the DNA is TGTGCCAGCTCACCCGGACTAGCTCTAAAGAATGAGCAGTTCTTC. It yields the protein CASSPGLALKNEQFF.

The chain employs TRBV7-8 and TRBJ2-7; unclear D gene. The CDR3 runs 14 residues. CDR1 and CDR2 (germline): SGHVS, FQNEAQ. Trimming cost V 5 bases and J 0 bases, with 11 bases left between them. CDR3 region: CASSVLASSYEQYF. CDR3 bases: TGTGCCAGCAGCGTATTAGCAAGCTCCTACGAGCAGTACTTC.

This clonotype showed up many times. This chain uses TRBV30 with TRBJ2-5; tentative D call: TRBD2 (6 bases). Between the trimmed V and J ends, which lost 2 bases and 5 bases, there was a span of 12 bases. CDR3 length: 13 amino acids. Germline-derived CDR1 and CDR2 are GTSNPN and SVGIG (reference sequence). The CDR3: CAWSPGGGETQYF. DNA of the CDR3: TGTGCCTGGAGTCCAGGAGGAGGGGAGACCCAGTACTTC.

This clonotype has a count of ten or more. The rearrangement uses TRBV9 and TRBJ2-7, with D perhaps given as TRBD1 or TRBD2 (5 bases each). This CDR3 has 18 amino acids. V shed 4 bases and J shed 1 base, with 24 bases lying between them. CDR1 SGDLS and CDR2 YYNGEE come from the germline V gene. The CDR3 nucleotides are TGTGCCAGCAGCCCCCTTGGGTCAGTATGGGGGTTTTCCTACGAGCAGTACTTC. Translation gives CASSPLGSVWGFSYEQYF.

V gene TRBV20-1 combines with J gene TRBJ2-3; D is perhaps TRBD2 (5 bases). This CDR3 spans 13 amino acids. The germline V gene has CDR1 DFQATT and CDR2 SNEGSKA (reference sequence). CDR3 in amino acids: CSLPRGWTDTQYF. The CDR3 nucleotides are TGCAGCCTTCCTCGAGGGTGGACAGATACGCAGTATTTT.

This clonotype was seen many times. The CDR3 loop is CSARSSGRADTQYF. CDR3 nucleotide sequence: TGCAGTGCTAGATCGAGCGGGAGGGCAGATACGCAGTATTTT. V and J are TRBV20-1 and TRBJ2-3; 10 nucleotides align to TRBD2. The ends lost 2 bases at V and 4 bases at J; junction bases unmatched: 3. The germline gives CDR1 DFQATT, CDR2 SNEGSKA (reference sequence). The CDR3 loop spans 14 amino acids.

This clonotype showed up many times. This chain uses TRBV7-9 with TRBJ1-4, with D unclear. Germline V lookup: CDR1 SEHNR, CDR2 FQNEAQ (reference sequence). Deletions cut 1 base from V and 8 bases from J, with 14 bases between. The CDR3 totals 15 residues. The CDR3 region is CASSLDQVSREKLFF. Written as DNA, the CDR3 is TGTGCCAGCAGCTTAGATCAGGTGTCGAGGGAAAAACTGTTTTTT.

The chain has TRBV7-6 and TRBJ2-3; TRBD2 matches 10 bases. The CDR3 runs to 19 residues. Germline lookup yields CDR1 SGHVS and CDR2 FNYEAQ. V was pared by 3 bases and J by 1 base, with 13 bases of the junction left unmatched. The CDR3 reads CASSFRPKPLAGGTDTQYF. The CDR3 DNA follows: TGTGCCAGCAGCTTCCGCCCGAAACCCCTAGCGGGAGGCACAGATACGCAGTATTTT.

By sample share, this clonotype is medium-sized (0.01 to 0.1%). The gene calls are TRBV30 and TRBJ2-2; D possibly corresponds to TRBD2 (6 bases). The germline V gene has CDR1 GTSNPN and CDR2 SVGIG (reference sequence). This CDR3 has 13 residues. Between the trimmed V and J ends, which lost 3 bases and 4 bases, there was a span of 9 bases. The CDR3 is CAWRSSATGELFF. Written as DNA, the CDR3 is TGTGCCTGGAGGTCTAGCGCCACCGGGGAGCTGTTTTTT.

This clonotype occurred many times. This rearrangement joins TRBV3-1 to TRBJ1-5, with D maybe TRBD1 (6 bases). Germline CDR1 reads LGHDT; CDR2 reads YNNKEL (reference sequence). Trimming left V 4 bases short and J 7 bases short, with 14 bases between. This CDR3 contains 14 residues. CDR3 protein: CASSLTGINQPQHF. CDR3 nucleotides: TGTGCCAGCAGCCTCACAGGGATTAACCAGCCCCAGCATTTT.

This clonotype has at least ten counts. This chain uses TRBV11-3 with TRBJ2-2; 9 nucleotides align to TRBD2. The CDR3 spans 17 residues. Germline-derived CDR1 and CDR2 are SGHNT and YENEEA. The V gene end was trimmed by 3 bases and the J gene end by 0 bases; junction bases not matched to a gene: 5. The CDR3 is CASSFGVAGANTGELFF. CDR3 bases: TGTGCCAGCAGCTTTGGGGTAGCGGGGGCGAACACCGGGGAGCTGTTTTTT.

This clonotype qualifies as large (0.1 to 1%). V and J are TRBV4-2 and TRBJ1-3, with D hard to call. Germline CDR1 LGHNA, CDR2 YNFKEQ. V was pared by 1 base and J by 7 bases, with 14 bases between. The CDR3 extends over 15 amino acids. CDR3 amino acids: CASSQAALFRNTIYF. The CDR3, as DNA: TGTGCCAGCAGCCAAGCCGCGTTGTTTCGGAACACCATATATTTT.

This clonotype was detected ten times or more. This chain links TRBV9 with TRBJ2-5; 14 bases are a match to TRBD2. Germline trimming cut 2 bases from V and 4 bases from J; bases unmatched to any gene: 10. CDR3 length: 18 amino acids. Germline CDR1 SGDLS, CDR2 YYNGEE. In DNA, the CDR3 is TGTGCCAGCAGCGTCTCTGGACTAGCGGGAGGAAGTGGAGAGACCCAGTACTTC. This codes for CASSVSGLAGGSGETQYF.

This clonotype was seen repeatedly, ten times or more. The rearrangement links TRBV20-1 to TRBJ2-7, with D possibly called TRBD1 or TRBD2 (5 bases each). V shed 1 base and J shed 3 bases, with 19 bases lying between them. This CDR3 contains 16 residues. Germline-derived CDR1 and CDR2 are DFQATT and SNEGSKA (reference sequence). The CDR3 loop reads CSARVTPRGKVYEQYF. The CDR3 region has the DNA TGCAGTGCTAGAGTAACGCCGAGGGGTAAGGTCTACGAGCAGTACTTC.

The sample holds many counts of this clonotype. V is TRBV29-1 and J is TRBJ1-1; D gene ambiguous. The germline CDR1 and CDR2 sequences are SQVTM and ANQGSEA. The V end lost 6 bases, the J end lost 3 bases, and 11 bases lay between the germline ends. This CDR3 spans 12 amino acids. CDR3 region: CSVKDGYTEAFF. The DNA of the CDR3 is TGCAGCGTCAAGGACGGATACACTGAAGCTTTCTTT.

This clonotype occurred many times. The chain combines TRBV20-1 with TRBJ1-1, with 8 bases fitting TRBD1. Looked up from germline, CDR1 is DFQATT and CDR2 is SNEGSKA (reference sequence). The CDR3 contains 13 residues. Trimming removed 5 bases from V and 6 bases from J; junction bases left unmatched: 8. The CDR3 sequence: CSARPGGIAEAFF. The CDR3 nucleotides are TGCAGTGCTCGGCCAGGGGGCATTGCTGAAGCTTTCTTT.

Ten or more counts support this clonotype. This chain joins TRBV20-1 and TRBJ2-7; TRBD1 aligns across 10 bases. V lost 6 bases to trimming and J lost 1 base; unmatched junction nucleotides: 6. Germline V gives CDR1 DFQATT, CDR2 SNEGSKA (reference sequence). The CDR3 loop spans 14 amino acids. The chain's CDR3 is CSATGTGDSYEQYF. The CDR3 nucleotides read TGCAGTGCGACCGGGACAGGGGATTCCTACGAGCAGTACTTC.

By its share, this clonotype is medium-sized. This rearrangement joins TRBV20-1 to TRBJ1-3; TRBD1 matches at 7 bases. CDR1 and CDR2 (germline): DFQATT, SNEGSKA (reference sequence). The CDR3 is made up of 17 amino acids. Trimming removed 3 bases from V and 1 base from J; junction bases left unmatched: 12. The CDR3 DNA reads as TGCAGTGCTAGTCTCCTTGGCAGGGGGACATCTGGAAACACCATATATTTT. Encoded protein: CSASLLGRGTSGNTIYF.

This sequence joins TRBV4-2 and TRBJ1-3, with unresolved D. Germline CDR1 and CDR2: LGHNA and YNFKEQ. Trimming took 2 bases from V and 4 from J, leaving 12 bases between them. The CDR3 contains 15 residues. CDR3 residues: CASSQPTEKGNTIYF. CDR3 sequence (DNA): TGTGCCAGCAGCCAACCGACGGAGAAAGGAAACACCATATATTTT.

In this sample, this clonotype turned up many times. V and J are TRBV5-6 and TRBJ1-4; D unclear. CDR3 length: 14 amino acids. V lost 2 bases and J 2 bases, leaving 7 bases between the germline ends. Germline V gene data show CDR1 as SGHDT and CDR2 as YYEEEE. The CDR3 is CASSFSQTNEKLFF. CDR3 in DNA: TGTGCCAGCAGCTTTAGTCAGACTAATGAAAAACTGTTTTTT.

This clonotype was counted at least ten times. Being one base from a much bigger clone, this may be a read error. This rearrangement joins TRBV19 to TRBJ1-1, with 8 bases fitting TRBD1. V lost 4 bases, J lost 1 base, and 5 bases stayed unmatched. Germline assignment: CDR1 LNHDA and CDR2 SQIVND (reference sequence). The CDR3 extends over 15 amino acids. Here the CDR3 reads CASSTLTGANTEAFF. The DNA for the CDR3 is TGTGCCAGTAGTACTCTGACAGGGGCGAACACTGAAGCTTTCTTT.

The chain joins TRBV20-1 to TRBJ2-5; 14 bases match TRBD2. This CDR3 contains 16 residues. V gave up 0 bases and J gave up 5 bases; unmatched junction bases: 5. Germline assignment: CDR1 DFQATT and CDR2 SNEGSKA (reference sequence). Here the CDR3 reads CSARETSGGAGETQYF. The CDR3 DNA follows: TGCAGTGCTAGAGAGACTAGCGGGGGGGCCGGGGAGACCCAGTACTTC.